The clone carrying this T cell receptor beta chain has more than one count but fewer than ten. As yet, its antigen is unknown. This specimen belongs to a study of yellow fever vaccine responses in identical twins. The CDR3 has 13 amino acids. Germline V gene sequence: CDR1 SNHLY, CDR2 FYNNEI. V lost 3 bases to trimming and J lost 5 bases, with 8 bases between them. TCRdb redid the calling of the RT-PCR reads with MiXCR, one entry per CDR3 protein. The sample includes about 2,000 distinct CDR3 sequences, 25% to 35% seen only once; the top ten take approximately 6.5%. Broader study findings: On the reported evidence, twins' vaccine T cell responses seemed partly convergent and partly personalized.

V is TRBV2 and J is TRBJ1-5; a weak D match, TRBD1 (6 bases). The material sequenced was T cells from blood (PBMCs), unsorted or a sorted subset (not recorded which), taken before or after yellow fever vaccination (not recorded which). The receptor comes from a woman between 18 and 30 years old who received the yellow fever vaccine. The CDR3 DNA sequence: TGTGCCAGCAGTGACAGGGGCGATCAGCCCCAGCATTTT. It translates to CASSDRGDQPQHF. Combining the CDR3 with reference TRBV2 and TRBJ1-5 gives the whole variable domain EPEVTQTPSHQVTQMGQEVILRCVPISNHLYFYWYRQILGQKVEFLVSFYNNEISEKSEIFDDQFSVERPDGSNFTLKIRSTKLEDSAMYFCASSDRGDQPQHFGDGTRLSIL.